The 29 T cell receptor beta chains below all came from one sample that was sequenced in a study of T-cell reconstitution after alpha-beta-depleted transplantation in children. Unique molecular identifiers tagged the TCRbeta library. Via MiXCR, TCRdb re-called the PCR reads, giving one row per CDR3 protein. This table holds about 110,000 distinct CDR3 sequences, about 6% found once. The sequencing used PBMCs, mostly from graft donor cells, collected 360 days after TCRalphabeta/CD19-depleted stem cell transplant. These TCRs come from a male patient aged 2-15 years who had a stem cell transplant for acute lymphoblastic leukemia, so the T cells may come from the graft donor.

This clonotype was seen only a few times. The rearrangement joins TRBV10-2 to TRBJ1-6; no clear D gene. Germline V gene sequence: CDR1 WSHSY, CDR2 SAAADI. V dropped 0 bases and J dropped 6 bases, with 9 bases sitting between them. The CDR3 consists of 15 residues. CDR3 residues: CASSESGRLNSPLHF. In DNA, the CDR3 is TGCGCCAGCAGTGAGTCCGGACGACTTAATTCACCCCTCCACTTT.

This clonotype was seen many times. The chain links TRBV29-1 to TRBJ2-1; 8 bases align to TRBD2. The CDR3 covers 16 residues. Germline V gene sequence: CDR1 SQVTM, CDR2 ANQGSEA. V shed 4 bases, J shed 9 bases, and the junction held 17 bases outside the gene matches. CDR3 protein: CSVAPSGTSARGEQFF. The CDR3 bases are TGCAGCGTTGCACCTTCGGGGACTAGTGCGCGGGGTGAGCAGTTCTTC.

In its sample, this clonotype was seen many times. The chain joins TRBV7-8 to TRBJ2-7; 10 bases line up with TRBD1. This CDR3 contains 15 residues. V trimming: 2 bases; J trimming: 5 bases; junction bases outside the gene matches: 6. Per germline, CDR1 SGHVS and CDR2 FQNEAQ. CDR3 region: CASSLSWTGGNEQYF. The DNA for the CDR3 is TGTGCCAGCAGCTTAAGCTGGACAGGGGGAAACGAGCAGTACTTC.

This clonotype was found a few times. This sequence joins TRBV4-1 and TRBJ2-1; 8 bases line up with TRBD2. CDR3 length: 15 amino acids. V gave up 0 bases and J gave up 15 bases; unmatched junction bases: 13. Germline V gives CDR1 MGHRA, CDR2 YSYEKL. The CDR3 here is CASSQDLTSGFSPFF. The CDR3 nucleotides read TGCGCCAGCAGCCAAGATTTAACTAGCGGTTTCTCCCCGTTCTTC.

This clonotype was detected only a few times. J is TRBJ2-2 and V is TRBV9; 8 bases are a match to TRBD2. The germline V gene has CDR1 SGDLS and CDR2 YYNGEE. The CDR3 spans 16 residues. With V trimmed by 0 bases and J by 3 bases, 4 bases remained unmatched. The CDR3 DNA reads as TGTGCCAGCAGCGTAGCGGGGGGGCTAGACACCGGGGAGCTGTTTTTT. Translation: CASSVAGGLDTGELFF.

The chain carries TRBV23-1 and TRBJ2-1, with 12 bases fitting TRBD2. TRBV23-1 carries the ORF label, with uncertain function. V trimming: 3 bases; J trimming: 8 bases; junction bases outside the gene matches: 8. The CDR3 is 16 residues long. The CDR3 region is CASSHRGLAGLDEQFF. In DNA form, the CDR3 reads TGCGCCAGCAGTCATCGCGGACTAGCGGGGTTGGATGAGCAGTTCTTC.

This clonotype has ten or more counts. The V and J genes are TRBV7-9 and TRBJ2-5; tentative D call: TRBD2 (6 bases). Trimming took 1 base from V and 4 from J, leaving 7 bases between them. Germline-derived CDR1 and CDR2 are SEHNR and FQNEAQ (reference sequence). This CDR3 contains 13 residues. The DNA for the CDR3 is TGTGCCAGCAGCTTAGGGGGAGGAGAGACCCAGTACTTC. Its protein is CASSLGGGETQYF.

This chain links TRBV6-5 with TRBJ2-2; a weak D match, TRBD1 (6 bases). This CDR3 is 18 amino acids long. Germline V lookup: CDR1 MNHEY, CDR2 SVGAGI. The V end was cut by 2 bases, the J end by 8 bases, with 24 bases between. The CDR3: CASSYLSPGHPSTGELFF. CDR3 nucleotides: TGTGCCAGCAGTTACCTCTCCCCGGGACACCCTAGCACGGGGGAGCTGTTTTTT.

In its sample, this clonotype was seen many times. The chain carries TRBV7-2 and TRBJ2-3; D uncertain. The germline V gene encodes CDR1 SGHTA and CDR2 FQGNSA. CDR3 length equals 14 residues. V was trimmed by 1 base and J by 2 bases, leaving 7 bases between them. CDR3 in DNA: TGTGCCAGCAGCTTAGTCGGGTACACAGATACGCAGTATTTT. Its protein is CASSLVGYTDTQYF.

CDR3 nucleotides: TGTACCATCAGTTTAGAGGGGTCTAACTATGGCTACACCTTC. Translation gives CTISLEGSNYGYTF. This chain joins TRBV12-3 or TRBV12-4 and TRBJ1-2; the D gene is possibly TRBD1 (5 bases). This CDR3 is 14 amino acids long.

In its sample, this clonotype was seen many times. The chain recombines TRBV5-1 with TRBJ2-3; D remains ambiguous. Deletions cut 5 bases from V and 6 bases from J, with 7 bases between. Germline loops: CDR1 SGHRS, CDR2 YFSETQ. The CDR3 covers 11 residues. The CDR3 here is CASRSADTQYF. CDR3 in DNA: TGCGCCAGCAGATCGGCGGATACGCAGTATTTT. Looking up the rest from reference TRBV5-1 and TRBJ2-3 gives the full variable domain: KAGVTQTPRYLIKTRGQQVTLSCSPISGHRSVSWYQQTPGQGLQFLFEYFSETQRNKGNFPGRFSGRQFSNSRSEMNVSTLELGDSALYLCASRSADTQYFGPGTRLTVL.

The chain carries TRBV6-5 and TRBJ2-3; unclear D gene. The CDR3 spans 13 residues. CDR1 and CDR2 from the germline V gene are MNHEY and SVGAGI. The ends were cut back, 3 bases at V and 6 bases at J, with 10 bases in the middle. Here the CDR3 DNA reads TGTGCCAGCAGTTATATCACTGGGGATACGCAGTATTTT. Translation gives CASSYITGDTQYF.

This clonotype has at least ten counts. The gene calls are TRBV15 and TRBJ2-3; D not resolved. V dropped 1 base and J dropped 10 bases, with 21 bases sitting between them. Germline V CDR1 and CDR2: LNHNV, YYDKDF (reference sequence). This CDR3 is built from 16 residues. CDR3 nucleotide sequence: TGTGCCACCAGCAGAGGGGCCTCACAGATCCAGACTTCGCAGTATTTT. It specifies CATSRGASQIQTSQYF. Looking up the rest from reference TRBV15 and TRBJ2-3 gives the full variable domain: DAMVIQNPRYQVTQFGKPVTLSCSQTLNHNVMYWYQQKSSQAPKLLFHYYDKDFNNEADTPDNFQSRRPNTSFCFLDIRSPGLGDTAMYLCATSRGASQIQTSQYFGPGTRLTVL.

This clonotype occurred many times. The V call is TRBV4-2, the J call TRBJ2-3, with D perhaps TRBD2 (5 bases). Germline lookup yields CDR1 LGHNA and CDR2 YNFKEQ. There are 18 residues in the CDR3. Trimming pared 1 base from V and 2 bases from J, leaving 19 bases between. The CDR3 DNA sequence: TGTGCCAGCAGCCAAGGGTTCAGAGGACTCGAAAACACAGATACGCAGTATTTT. Its protein product is CASSQGFRGLENTDTQYF.

The sample holds many counts of this clonotype. The chain joins TRBV3-1 to TRBJ2-7, with 11 bases aligning to TRBD2. J was trimmed by 2 bases and V by 3 bases; bases with no gene match: 3. Germline assignment: CDR1 LGHDT and CDR2 YNNKEL (reference sequence). The CDR3 runs 15 residues. Written as DNA, the CDR3 is TGTGCCAGCAGCCATGGACTAGCGGGTGCCTACGAGCAGTACTTC. The encoded protein is CASSHGLAGAYEQYF.

The V call is TRBV27, the J call TRBJ2-7, with D uncertain. Germline V gene data show CDR1 as MNHEY and CDR2 as SMNVEV (reference sequence). Trimming took off 2 bases at V and 0 bases at J, with 8 bases between the two ends. The CDR3 has 14 amino acids. The CDR3 DNA sequence: TGTGCCAGCAGTTTAACCCAGCGCTCCTACGAGCAGTACTTC. Residues: CASSLTQRSYEQYF.

This clonotype has more than one count but fewer than ten. This chain joins TRBV6-1 and TRBJ2-2; D may be TRBD2 (5 bases). There are 11 residues in the CDR3. Looked up from germline, CDR1 is MNHNS and CDR2 is SASEGT. Trimming took 5 bases from V and 11 from J, leaving 9 bases between them. CDR3 nucleotides: TGTGCCAGCAGTTTACGGGGAGAGCTGTTTTTT. Translating it yields CASSLRGELFF.

The sample holds a few counts of this clonotype. This chain links TRBV27 with TRBJ1-2; the D is unclear. From germline, CDR1 is MNHEY and CDR2 SMNVEV (reference sequence). The CDR3 loop spans 18 amino acids. V shed 5 bases and J shed 0 bases, with 22 bases lying between them. The CDR3 bases are TGTGCCAGCAGTCTATTCCCCAATGTTCACAGCGCTAACTATGGCTACACCTTC. Translation: CASSLFPNVHSANYGYTF.

Many counts were recorded for this clonotype. The genes are TRBV11-1 and TRBJ2-3; a weak D match, TRBD2 (6 bases). Trimming removed 4 bases at V and 3 bases at J, with 23 bases between. Looked up from germline, CDR1 is SGHAT and CDR2 is FQDESV (reference sequence). CDR3 size: 18 residues. The CDR3, as DNA: TGTGCCAGCAGCTCCACCCCGGGTTTCACGGAGGGGACAGATACGCAGTATTTT. This encodes CASSSTPGFTEGTDTQYF.

This clonotype was seen repeatedly, ten times or more. This chain links TRBV28 with TRBJ2-3; TRBD1 or TRBD2 may be the D gene (5 bases each). The CDR3 has 15 amino acids. V dropped 6 bases and J dropped 4 bases, with 17 bases sitting between them. Germline CDR1 is MDHEN and CDR2 is SYDVKM. The CDR3 DNA follows: TGTGCCAGCAGCTTGGTTCCTCAGGGAGCAGATACGCAGTATTTT. Its translation is CASSLVPQGADTQYF. The entire variable domain, with the rest obtained from reference TRBV28 and TRBJ2-3, is as follows: DVKVTQSSRYLVKRTGEKVFLECVQDMDHENMFWYRQDPGLGLRLIYFSYDVKMKEKGDIPEGYSVSREKKERFSLILESASTNQTSMYLCASSLVPQGADTQYFGPGTRLTVL.

This clonotype was counted many times. The rearrangement uses TRBV7-2 and TRBJ1-5; maybe TRBD1 (6 bases). Per the germline V gene, CDR1 is SGHTA and CDR2 is FQGNSA. V dropped 4 bases and J dropped 2 bases, with 12 bases sitting between them. This CDR3 comprises 15 residues. Written as DNA, the CDR3 is TGTGCCAGCAGCTCGGGACAATTGGGCAATCAGCCCCAGCATTTT. Amino acid sequence: CASSSGQLGNQPQHF.

The rearrangement links TRBV7-9 to TRBJ1-6; possible D gene TRBD1, 5 bases. This CDR3 comprises 17 residues. Germline CDR1 is SEHNR and CDR2 is FQNEAQ (reference sequence). V shed 6 bases and J shed 0 bases, with 15 bases lying between them. The CDR3 DNA is TGTGCCAGCAGACCGGGACTTAAAAGCTCCTATAATTCACCCCTCCACTTT. Its protein is CASRPGLKSSYNSPLHF.

The CDR3 reads CATWTGGSNQPQHF. DNA for the CDR3: TGCGCCACCTGGACAGGGGGAAGCAATCAGCCCCAGCATTTT. V is TRBV10-2 and J is TRBJ1-5; TRBD1 matches 10 bases. The V gene end was trimmed by 10 bases and the J gene end by 1 base; junction bases not matched to a gene: 4. Germline V lookup: CDR1 WSHSY, CDR2 SAAADI. This CDR3 has 14 amino acids.

The sample holds many counts of this clonotype. The rearrangement uses TRBV7-2 and TRBJ2-2; D is ambiguous. Germline loops: CDR1 SGHTA, CDR2 FQGNSA. V was shortened by 2 bases and J by 3 bases, with 7 bases between the two germline ends. The CDR3 spans 14 residues. The CDR3 nucleotides read TGTGCCAGCAGCTTAATAGTACACACCGGGGAGCTGTTTTTT. It specifies CASSLIVHTGELFF.

This clonotype has a count of ten or more. The chain carries TRBV9 and TRBJ2-3; unclear D gene. Germline lookup yields CDR1 SGDLS and CDR2 YYNGEE. Trimming took 0 bases from V and 0 from J, leaving 8 bases between them. This CDR3 is built from 15 residues. CDR3 DNA: TGTGCCAGCAGCGTAGGGTCCGGTAGCACAGATACGCAGTATTTT. This sequence encodes CASSVGSGSTDTQYF.

This clonotype was picked up a small number of times. J is TRBJ2-7 and V is TRBV7-2; D remains ambiguous. Germline lookup yields CDR1 SGHTA and CDR2 FQGNSA. V was cut by 5 bases and J by 0 bases, with 14 bases left in between. The CDR3 totals 15 residues. The DNA for the CDR3 is TGTGCCAGCAGCCAAGGACGCCATCCCTCCTACGAGCAGTACTTC. Its protein is CASSQGRHPSYEQYF.

This clonotype was counted ten times or more. The J gene is TRBJ2-1, the V gene TRBV6-5; 14 positions agree with TRBD2. The CDR3 length is 17 residues. CDR1 is MNHEY, CDR2 SVGAGI, per germline. J gave up 0 bases and V 2 bases, and 0 bases lay outside the gene matches. CDR3 nucleotides: TGTGCCAGCAGTTACGGGACTAGCGGGAGCTCCTACAATGAGCAGTTCTTC. Its translation is CASSYGTSGSSYNEQFF.

This clonotype was found many times. This chain uses TRBV5-1 with TRBJ1-1; 9 nucleotides match TRBD1. V shed 5 bases and J 5 bases; nucleotides not matched to a gene: 7. This CDR3 contains 14 residues. Germline V gene data show CDR1 as SGHRS and CDR2 as YFSETQ. The CDR3: CASRRTGAKTEAFF. DNA for the CDR3: TGCGCCAGCAGGAGGACAGGGGCGAAAACTGAAGCTTTCTTT.

The rearrangement uses TRBV6-2 or TRBV6-3 and TRBJ2-1; 10 nucleotides match TRBD2. J was trimmed by 4 bases and V by 6 bases; bases with no gene match: 6. This CDR3 has 15 residues. The germline V gene encodes CDR1 MNHEY and CDR2 SVGEGT. The CDR3 sequence is CASSSNSGRYNEQFF. The CDR3 bases are TGTGCCAGCAGCTCAAATAGCGGGAGGTACAATGAGCAGTTCTTC.